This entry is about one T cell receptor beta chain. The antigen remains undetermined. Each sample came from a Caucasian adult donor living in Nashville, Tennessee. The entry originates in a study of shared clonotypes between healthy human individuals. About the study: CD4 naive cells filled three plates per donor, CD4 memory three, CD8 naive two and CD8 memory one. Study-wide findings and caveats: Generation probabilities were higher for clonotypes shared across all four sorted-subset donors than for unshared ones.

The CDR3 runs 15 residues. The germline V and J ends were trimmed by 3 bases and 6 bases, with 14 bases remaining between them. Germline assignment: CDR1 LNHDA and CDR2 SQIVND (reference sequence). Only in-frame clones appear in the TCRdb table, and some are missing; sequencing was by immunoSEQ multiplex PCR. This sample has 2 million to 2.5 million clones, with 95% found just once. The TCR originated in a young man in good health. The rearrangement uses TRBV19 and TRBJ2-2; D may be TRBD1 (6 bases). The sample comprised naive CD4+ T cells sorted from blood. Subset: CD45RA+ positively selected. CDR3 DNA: TGTGCCAGTAGTATCAGCAGGGGTATGTCCGGGGAGCTGTTTTTT. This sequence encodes CASSISRGMSGELFF.